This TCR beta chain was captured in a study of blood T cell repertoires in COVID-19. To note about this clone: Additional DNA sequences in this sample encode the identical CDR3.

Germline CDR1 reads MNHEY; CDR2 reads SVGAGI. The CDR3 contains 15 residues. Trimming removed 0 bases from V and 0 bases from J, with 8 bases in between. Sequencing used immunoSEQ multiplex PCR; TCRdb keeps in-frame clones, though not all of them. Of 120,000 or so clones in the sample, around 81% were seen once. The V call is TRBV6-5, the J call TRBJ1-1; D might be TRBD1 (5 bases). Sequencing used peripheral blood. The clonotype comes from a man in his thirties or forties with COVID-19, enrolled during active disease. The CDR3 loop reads CASSYSGQLNTEAFF. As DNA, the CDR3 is TGTGCCAGCAGTTACTCGGGGCAGTTGAACACTGAAGCTTTCTTT.